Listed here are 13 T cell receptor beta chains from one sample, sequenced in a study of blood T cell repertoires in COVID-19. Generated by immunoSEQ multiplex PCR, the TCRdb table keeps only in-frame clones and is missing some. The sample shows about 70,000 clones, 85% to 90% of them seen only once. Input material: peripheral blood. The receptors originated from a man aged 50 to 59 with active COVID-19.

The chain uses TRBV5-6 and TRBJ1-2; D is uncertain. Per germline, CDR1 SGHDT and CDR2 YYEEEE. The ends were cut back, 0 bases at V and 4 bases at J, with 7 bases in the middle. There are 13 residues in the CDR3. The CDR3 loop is CASSLGLSYGYTF. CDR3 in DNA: TGTGCCAGCAGCTTGGGTTTGAGCTATGGCTACACCTTC. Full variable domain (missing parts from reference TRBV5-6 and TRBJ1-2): DAGVTQSPTHLIKTRGQQVTLRCSPKSGHDTVSWYQQALGQGPQFIFQYYEEEERQRGNFPDRFSGHQFPNYSSELNVNALLLGDSALYLCASSLGLSYGYTFGSGTRLTVV.

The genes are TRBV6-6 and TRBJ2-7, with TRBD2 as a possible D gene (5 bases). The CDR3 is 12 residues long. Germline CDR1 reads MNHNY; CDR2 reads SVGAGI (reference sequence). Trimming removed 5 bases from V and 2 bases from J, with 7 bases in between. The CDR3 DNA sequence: TGTGCCAGCAGTACCGGGGCCTACGAGCAGTACTTC. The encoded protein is CASSTGAYEQYF.

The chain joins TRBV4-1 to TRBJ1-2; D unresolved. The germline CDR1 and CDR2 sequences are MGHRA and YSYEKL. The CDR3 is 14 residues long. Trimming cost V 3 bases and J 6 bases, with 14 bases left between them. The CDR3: CASSHSRLSNGYTF. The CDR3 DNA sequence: TGCGCCAGCAGCCATTCTAGGCTTAGTAATGGCTACACCTTC.

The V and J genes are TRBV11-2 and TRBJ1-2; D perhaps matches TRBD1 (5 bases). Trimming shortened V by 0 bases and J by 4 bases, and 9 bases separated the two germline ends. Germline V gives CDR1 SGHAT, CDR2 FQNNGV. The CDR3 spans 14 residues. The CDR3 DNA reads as TGTGCCAGCAGCTTAGATTGGGGGGTCTATGGCTACACCTTC. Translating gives CASSLDWGVYGYTF.

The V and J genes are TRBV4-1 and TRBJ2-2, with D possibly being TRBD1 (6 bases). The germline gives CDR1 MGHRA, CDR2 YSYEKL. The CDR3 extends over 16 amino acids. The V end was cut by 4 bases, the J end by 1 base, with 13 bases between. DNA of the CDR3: TGCGCCAGCAGCCGATTGTTACAGGGGAACACCGGGGAGCTGTTTTTT. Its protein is CASSRLLQGNTGELFF.

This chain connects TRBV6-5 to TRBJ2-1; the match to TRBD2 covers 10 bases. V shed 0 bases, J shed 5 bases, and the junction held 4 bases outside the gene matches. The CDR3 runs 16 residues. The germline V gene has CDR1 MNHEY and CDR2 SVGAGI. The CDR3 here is CASSYSERGGNNEQFF. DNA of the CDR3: TGTGCCAGCAGTTACTCGGAGCGGGGGGGCAACAATGAGCAGTTCTTC.

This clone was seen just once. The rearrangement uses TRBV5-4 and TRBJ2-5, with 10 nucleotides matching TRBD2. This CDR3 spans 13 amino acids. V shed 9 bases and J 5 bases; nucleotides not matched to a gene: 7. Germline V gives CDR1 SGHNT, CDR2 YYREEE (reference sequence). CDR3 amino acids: CATQRGGFETQYF. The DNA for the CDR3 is TGTGCCACCCAGCGGGGGGGCTTCGAGACCCAGTACTTC.

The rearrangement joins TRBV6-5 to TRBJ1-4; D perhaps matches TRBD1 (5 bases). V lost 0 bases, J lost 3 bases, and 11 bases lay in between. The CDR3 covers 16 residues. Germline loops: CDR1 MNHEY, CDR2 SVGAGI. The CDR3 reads CASSYSTGGANEKLFF. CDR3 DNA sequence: TGTGCCAGCAGTTACTCGACTGGGGGGGCTAATGAAAAACTGTTTTTT.

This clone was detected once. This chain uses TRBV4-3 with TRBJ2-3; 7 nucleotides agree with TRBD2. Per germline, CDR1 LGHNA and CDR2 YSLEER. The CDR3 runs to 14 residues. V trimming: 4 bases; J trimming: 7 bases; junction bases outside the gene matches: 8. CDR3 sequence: CASSPQRAGYTQYF. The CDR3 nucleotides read TGCGCCAGCAGCCCACAGAGAGCGGGGTATACGCAGTATTTT.

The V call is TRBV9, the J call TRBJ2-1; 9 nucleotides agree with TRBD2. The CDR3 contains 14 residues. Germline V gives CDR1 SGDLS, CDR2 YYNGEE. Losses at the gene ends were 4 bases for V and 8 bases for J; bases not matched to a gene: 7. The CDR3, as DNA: TGTGCCAGCAGCCCTAGTGGCGGGGGGGATGAGCAGTTCTTC. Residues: CASSPSGGGDEQFF.

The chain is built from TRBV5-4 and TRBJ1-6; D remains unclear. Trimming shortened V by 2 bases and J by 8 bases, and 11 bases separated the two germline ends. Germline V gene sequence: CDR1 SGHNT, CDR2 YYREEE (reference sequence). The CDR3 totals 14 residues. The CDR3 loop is CASSFGSQDSPLHF. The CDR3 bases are TGTGCCAGCAGCTTCGGGAGCCAGGATTCACCCCTCCACTTT.

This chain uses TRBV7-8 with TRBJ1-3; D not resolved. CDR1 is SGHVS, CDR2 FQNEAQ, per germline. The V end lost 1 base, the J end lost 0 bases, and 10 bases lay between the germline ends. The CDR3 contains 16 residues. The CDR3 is CASSLGAGSSGNTIYF. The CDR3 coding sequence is TGTGCCAGCAGCTTAGGCGCCGGGTCCTCTGGAAACACCATATATTTT.

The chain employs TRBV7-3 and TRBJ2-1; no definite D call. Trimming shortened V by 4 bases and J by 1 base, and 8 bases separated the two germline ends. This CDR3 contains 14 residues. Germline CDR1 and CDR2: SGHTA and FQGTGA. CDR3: CASSSGRSYNEQFF. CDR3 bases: TGTGCCAGCAGCTCGGGTCGTTCCTACAATGAGCAGTTCTTC. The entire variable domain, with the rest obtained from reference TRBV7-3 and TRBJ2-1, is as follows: GAGVSQTPSNKVTEKGKYVELRCDPISGHTALYWYRQSLGQGPEFLIYFQGTGAADDSGLPNDRFFAVRPEGSVSTLKIQRTERGDSAVYLCASSSGRSYNEQFFGPGTRLTVL.